The present entry profiles one TCR beta chain with its context. The data were obtained in a study of T-cell reconstitution after alpha-beta-depleted transplantation in children. Germline V gene sequence: CDR1 MNHEY, CDR2 SVGAGI. The CDR3 contains 14 residues. Deletions cut 0 bases from V and 6 bases from J, with 9 bases between. Molecular barcoding with unique molecular identifiers was used for the TCRbeta library. TCRdb called the PCR reads again in MiXCR, with one record for every CDR3 protein. The sample yields 60,000 to 85,000 distinct CDR3 sequences, roughly 20% seen once. This clonotype was obtained from a male patient between 2 and 10 years old who had a stem cell transplant for acute lymphoblastic leukemia, so the T cells may come from the graft donor. This chain links TRBV6-5 with TRBJ2-1; TRBD2 is a possible D gene (6 bases). Source: PBMCs, mostly from graft donor cells, taken 360 days after TCRalphabeta/CD19-depleted stem cell transplant. The CDR3 is CASSYSGEANEQFF. CDR3 sequence (DNA): TGTGCCAGCAGTTACTCAGGGGAGGCCAATGAGCAGTTCTTC.